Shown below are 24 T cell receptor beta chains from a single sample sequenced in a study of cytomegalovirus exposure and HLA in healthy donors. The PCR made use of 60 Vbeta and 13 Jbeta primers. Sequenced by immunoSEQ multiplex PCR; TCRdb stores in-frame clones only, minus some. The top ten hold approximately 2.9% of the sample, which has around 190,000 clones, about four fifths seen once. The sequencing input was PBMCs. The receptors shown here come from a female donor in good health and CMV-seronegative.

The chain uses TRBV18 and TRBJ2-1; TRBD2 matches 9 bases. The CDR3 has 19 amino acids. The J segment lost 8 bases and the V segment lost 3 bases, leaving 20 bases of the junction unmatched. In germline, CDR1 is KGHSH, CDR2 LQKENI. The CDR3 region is CASSPGGTSSLIGAHEQFF. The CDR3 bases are TGTGCCAGCTCACCGGGCGGGACTAGCAGCTTGATCGGGGCTCATGAGCAGTTCTTC.

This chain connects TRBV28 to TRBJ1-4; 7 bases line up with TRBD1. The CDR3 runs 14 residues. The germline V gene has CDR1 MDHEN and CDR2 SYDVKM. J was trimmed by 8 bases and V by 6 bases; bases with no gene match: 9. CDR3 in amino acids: CASRPGQWGEKLFF. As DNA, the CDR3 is TGTGCCAGCAGACCGGGACAGTGGGGGGAAAAACTGTTTTTT.

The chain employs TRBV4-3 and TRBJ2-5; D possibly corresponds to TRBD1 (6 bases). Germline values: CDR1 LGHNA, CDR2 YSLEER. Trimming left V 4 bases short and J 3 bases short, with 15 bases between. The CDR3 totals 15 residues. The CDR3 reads CASSLVGAGEETQYF. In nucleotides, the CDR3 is TGCGCCAGCAGCCTTGTGGGAGCAGGGGAAGAGACCCAGTACTTC.

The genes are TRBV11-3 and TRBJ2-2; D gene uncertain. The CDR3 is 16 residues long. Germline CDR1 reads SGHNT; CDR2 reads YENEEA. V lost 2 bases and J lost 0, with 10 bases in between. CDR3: CASSLMQASNTGELFF. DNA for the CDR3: TGTGCCAGCAGCTTAATGCAGGCCTCGAACACCGGGGAGCTGTTTTTT. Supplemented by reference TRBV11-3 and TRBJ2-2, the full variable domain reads EAGVVQSPRYKIIEKKQPVAFWCNPISGHNTLYWYLQNLGQGPELLIRYENEEAVDDSQLPKDRFSAERLKGVDSTLKIQPAELGDSAVYLCASSLMQASNTGELFFGEGSRLTVL.

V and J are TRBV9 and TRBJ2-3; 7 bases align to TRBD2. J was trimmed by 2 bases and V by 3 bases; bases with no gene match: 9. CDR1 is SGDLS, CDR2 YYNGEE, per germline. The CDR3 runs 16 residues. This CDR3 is CASSGSTLAVTDTQYF. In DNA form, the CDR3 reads TGTGCCAGCAGCGGGTCGACCCTAGCGGTCACAGATACGCAGTATTTT. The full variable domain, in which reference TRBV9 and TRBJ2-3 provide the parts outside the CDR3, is DSGVTQTPKHLITATGQRVTLRCSPRSGDLSVYWYQQSLDQGLQFLIQYYNGEERAKGNILERFSAQQFPDLHSELNLSSLELGDSALYFCASSGSTLAVTDTQYFGPGTRLTVL.

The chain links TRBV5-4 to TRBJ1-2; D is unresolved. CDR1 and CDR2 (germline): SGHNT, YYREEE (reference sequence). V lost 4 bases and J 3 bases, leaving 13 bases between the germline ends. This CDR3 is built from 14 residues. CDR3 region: CASSLDTYDYGYTF. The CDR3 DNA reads TGTGCCAGCAGCCTTGACACGTACGACTATGGCTACACCTTC.

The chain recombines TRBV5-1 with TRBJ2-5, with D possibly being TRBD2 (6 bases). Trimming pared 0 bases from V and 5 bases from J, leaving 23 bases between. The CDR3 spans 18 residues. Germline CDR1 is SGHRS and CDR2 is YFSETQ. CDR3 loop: CASSLAWGVRGREETQYF. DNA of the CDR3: TGCGCCAGCAGCTTGGCGTGGGGGGTCCGGGGGAGAGAGGAGACCCAGTACTTC.

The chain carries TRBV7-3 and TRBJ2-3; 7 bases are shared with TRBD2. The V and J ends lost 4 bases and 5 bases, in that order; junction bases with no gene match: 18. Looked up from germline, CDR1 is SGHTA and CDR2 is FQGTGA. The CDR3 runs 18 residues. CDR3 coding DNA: TGTGCCAGCAGCTCAAGGGAGGGGATGGCGGGGGAGCGAGATACGCAGTATTTT. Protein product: CASSSREGMAGERDTQYF.

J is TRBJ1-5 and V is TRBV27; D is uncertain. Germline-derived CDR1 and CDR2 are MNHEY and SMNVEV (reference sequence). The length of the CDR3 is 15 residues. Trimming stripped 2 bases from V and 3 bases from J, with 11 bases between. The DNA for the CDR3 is TGTGCCAGCAGTTTAGTGGGCCAGTACAATCAGCCCCAGCATTTT. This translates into CASSLVGQYNQPQHF.

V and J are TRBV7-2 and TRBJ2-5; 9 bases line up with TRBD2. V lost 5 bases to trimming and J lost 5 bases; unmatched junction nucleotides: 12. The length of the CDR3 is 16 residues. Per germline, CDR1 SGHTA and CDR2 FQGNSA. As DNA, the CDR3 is TGTGCCAGCAGCCCTAGGGGACTAGCTCGGGGGGAGACCCAGTACTTC. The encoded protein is CASSPRGLARGETQYF.

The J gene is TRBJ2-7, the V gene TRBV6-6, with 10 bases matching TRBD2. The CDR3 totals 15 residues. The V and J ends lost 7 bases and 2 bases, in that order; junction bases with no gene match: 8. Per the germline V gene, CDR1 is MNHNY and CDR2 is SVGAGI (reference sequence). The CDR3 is CASKPPGTSAYEQYF. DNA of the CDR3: TGTGCCAGCAAACCCCCTGGGACTAGCGCCTACGAGCAGTACTTC.

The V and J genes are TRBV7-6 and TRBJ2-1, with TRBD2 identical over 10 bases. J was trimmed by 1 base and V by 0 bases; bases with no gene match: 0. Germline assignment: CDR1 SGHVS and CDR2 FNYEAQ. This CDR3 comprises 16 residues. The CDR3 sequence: CASSLATSGSYNEQFF. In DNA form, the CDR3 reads TGTGCCAGCAGCTTAGCGACTAGCGGGTCCTACAATGAGCAGTTCTTC.

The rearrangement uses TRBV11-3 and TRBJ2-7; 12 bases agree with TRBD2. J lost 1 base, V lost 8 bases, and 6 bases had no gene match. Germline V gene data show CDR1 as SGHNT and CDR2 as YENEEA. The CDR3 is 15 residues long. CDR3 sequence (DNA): TGTGCCAGCGGCCGGACTAGCGGGGTGTCCTACGAGCAGTACTTC. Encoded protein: CASGRTSGVSYEQYF.

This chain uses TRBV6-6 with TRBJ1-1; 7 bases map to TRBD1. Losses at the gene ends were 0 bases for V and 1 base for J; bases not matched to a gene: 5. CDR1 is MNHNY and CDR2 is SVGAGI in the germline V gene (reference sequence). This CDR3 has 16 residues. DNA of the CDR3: TGTGCCAGCAGTTACTCTCCGACAGGGCCGAACACTGAAGCTTTCTTT. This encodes CASSYSPTGPNTEAFF.

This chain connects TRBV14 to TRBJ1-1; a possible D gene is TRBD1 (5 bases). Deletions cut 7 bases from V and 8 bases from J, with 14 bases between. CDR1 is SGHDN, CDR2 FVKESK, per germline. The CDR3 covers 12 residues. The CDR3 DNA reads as TGTGCCAGCACGGGACTTGGGACCGAAGCTTTCTTT. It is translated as CASTGLGTEAFF.

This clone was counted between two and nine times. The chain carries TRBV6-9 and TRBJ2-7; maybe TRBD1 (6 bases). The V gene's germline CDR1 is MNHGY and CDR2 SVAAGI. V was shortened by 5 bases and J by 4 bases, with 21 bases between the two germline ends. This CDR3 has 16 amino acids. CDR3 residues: CASSPTTRGFGYEQYF. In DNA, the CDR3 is TGTGCCAGCAGTCCGACCACCAGGGGATTCGGGTACGAGCAGTACTTC.

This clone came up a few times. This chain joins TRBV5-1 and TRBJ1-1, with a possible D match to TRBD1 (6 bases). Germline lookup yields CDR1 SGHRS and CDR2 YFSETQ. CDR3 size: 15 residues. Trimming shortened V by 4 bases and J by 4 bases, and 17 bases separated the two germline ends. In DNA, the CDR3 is TGCGCCAGCAGCCTCCGGGACACTCTTCTCACTGAAGCTTTCTTT. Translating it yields CASSLRDTLLTEAFF.

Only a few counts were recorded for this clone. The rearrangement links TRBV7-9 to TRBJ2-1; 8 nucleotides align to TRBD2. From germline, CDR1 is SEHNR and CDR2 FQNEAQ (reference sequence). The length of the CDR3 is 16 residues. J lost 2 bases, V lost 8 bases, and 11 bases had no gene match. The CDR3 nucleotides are TGTGCCAGCCTGGGGCCTGGCGGGGGGCCCTACAATGAGCAGTTCTTC. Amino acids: CASLGPGGGPYNEQFF.

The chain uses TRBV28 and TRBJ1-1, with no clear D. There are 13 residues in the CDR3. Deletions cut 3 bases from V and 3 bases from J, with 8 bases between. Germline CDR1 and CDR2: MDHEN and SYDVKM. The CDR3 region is CASSLPEYTEAFF. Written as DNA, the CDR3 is TGTGCCAGCAGTTTGCCAGAATACACTGAAGCTTTCTTT.

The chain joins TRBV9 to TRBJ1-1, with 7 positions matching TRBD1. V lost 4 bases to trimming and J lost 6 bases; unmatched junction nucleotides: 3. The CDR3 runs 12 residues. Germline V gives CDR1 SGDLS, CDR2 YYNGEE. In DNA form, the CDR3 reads TGTGCCAGCAGCACAGGGGTCTCTGAAGCTTTCTTT. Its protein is CASSTGVSEAFF.

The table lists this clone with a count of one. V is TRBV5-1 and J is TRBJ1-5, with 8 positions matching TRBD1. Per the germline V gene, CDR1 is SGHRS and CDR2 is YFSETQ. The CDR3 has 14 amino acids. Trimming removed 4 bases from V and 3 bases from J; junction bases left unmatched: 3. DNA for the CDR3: TGCGCCAGCAGCCAGACAGGGGTCAATCAGCCCCAGCATTTT. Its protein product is CASSQTGVNQPQHF.

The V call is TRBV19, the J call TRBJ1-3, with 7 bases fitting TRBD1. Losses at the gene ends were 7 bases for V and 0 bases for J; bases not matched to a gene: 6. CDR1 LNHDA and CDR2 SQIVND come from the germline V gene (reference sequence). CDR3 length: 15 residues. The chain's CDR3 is CASTGQAFSGNTIYF. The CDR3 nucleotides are TGTGCCAGTACTGGACAGGCCTTCTCTGGAAACACCATATATTTT.

Written as DNA, the CDR3 is TGTGCCAGCAGCTTAGTTTGGGCTTTGGATGAGCAGTTCTTC. Its protein is CASSLVWALDEQFF. The V call is TRBV7-6, the J call TRBJ2-1, with D uncertain. This CDR3 is 14 amino acids long. The ends were cut back, 1 base at V and 8 bases at J, with 12 bases in the middle. Per germline, CDR1 SGHVS and CDR2 FNYEAQ.

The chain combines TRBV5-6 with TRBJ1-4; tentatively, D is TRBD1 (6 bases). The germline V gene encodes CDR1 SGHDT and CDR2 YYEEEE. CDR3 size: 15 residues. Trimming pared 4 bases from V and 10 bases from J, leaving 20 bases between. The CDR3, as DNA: TGTGCCAGCAGCATTGGGGGCAGGTCGGGTGGAAAACTGTTTTTT. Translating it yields CASSIGGRSGGKLFF. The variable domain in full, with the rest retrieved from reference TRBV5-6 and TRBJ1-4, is DAGVTQSPTHLIKTRGQQVTLRCSPKSGHDTVSWYQQALGQGPQFIFQYYEEEERQRGNFPDRFSGHQFPNYSSELNVNALLLGDSALYLCASSIGGRSGGKLFFGSGTQLSVL.